The next 18 T cell receptor beta chains were all read from a single sample in a study of shared clonotypes between healthy human individuals. The assay was immunoSEQ multiplex PCR, and TCRdb's table has in-frame clones only and misses some. This sample has about 700,000 clones, with roughly 94% found just once. CD45RO negativity and positive selection for CCR7 defined naive CD8 cells, a population that excluded terminally differentiated effector memory CD45RA+ cells. Sequenced material: naive CD8+ T cells sorted from blood. These receptors were collected from a young man in good health.

This clone was counted once. The chain couples TRBV7-8 to TRBJ1-4; D not resolved. Trimming took off 5 bases at V and 3 bases at J, with 16 bases between the two ends. The CDR3 runs to 16 residues. CDR1 and CDR2 from the germline V gene are SGHVS and FQNEAQ. The CDR3 bases are TGTGCCAGCAGCCTCGGAGCAGTTATGCCTAATGAAAAACTGTTTTTT. Translation: CASSLGAVMPNEKLFF.

J is TRBJ2-4 and V is TRBV2; D tentatively reads TRBD1 or TRBD2 (5 bases each). The V and J ends lost 8 bases and 5 bases respectively, with 19 bases between them. From germline, CDR1 is SNHLY and CDR2 FYNNEI. The CDR3 spans 15 residues. CDR3 region: CASGPLGTSQNIQYF. The DNA of the CDR3 is TGTGCCAGCGGGCCCTTAGGGACGTCCCAAAACATTCAGTACTTC.

This sequence joins TRBV15 and TRBJ2-7, with 8 positions matching TRBD2. This CDR3 is built from 13 residues. J gave up 3 bases and V 5 bases, and 3 bases lay outside the gene matches. Germline assignment: CDR1 LNHNV and CDR2 YYDKDF (reference sequence). CDR3 nucleotide sequence: TGTGCCACCAGCCTAGCGGGTATCTACGAGCAGTACTTC. This codes for CATSLAGIYEQYF.

This chain uses TRBV15 with TRBJ2-1, with D possibly matching TRBD1 (5 bases). This CDR3 is built from 16 residues. V dropped 0 bases and J dropped 7 bases, with 16 bases sitting between them. Germline assignment: CDR1 LNHNV and CDR2 YYDKDF (reference sequence). CDR3 region: CATSRDGVLGPNEQFF. CDR3 bases: TGTGCCACCAGCAGAGATGGGGTACTGGGGCCTAATGAGCAGTTCTTC.

This chain links TRBV2 with TRBJ2-6; a weak D match, TRBD1 (5 bases). The V gene lost 3 bases and the J gene lost 0 bases, with 6 bases spanning the gap. The CDR3 spans 15 residues. Germline assignment: CDR1 SNHLY and CDR2 FYNNEI. The CDR3 loop reads CASSDQGSGANVLTF. The CDR3 coding sequence is TGTGCCAGCAGTGACCAGGGCTCTGGGGCCAACGTCCTGACTTTC. Full variable domain (rest looked up from reference TRBV2 and TRBJ2-6): EPEVTQTPSHQVTQMGQEVILRCVPISNHLYFYWYRQILGQKVEFLVSFYNNEISEKSEIFDDQFSVERPDGSNFTLKIRSTKLEDSAMYFCASSDQGSGANVLTFGAGSRLTVL.

This chain links TRBV7-9 with TRBJ2-5; weak D call: TRBD2 (5 bases). This CDR3 is 18 amino acids long. The V end was cut by 2 bases, the J end by 1 base, with 20 bases between. Germline CDR1 and CDR2: SEHNR and FQNEAQ (reference sequence). The CDR3 DNA reads as TGTGCCAGCAGCTTATTAGATCGGCGCGGGCGGGTCCAAGAGACCCAGTACTTC. Translating gives CASSLLDRRGRVQETQYF.

V is TRBV14 and J is TRBJ2-7; no firm D call. V was trimmed by 1 base and J by 3 bases, leaving 16 bases between them. The germline CDR1 and CDR2 sequences are SGHDN and FVKESK. The CDR3 contains 16 residues. As DNA, the CDR3 is TGTGCCAGCAGCCAAGCTGGCGCCCTCTTGTACTACGAGCAGTACTTC. This gives the protein CASSQAGALLYYEQYF.

This clone was found once. The chain employs TRBV5-6 and TRBJ2-3; a possible D gene is TRBD2 (6 bases). The germline V gene encodes CDR1 SGHDT and CDR2 YYEEEE. There are 16 residues in the CDR3. The V end was cut by 2 bases, the J end by 4 bases, with 17 bases between. The CDR3: CASSLGAGGTPDTQYF. The CDR3 nucleotides read TGTGCCAGCAGCTTAGGAGCGGGCGGGACGCCAGATACGCAGTATTTT.

This clone was counted a single time. The gene calls are TRBV7-2 and TRBJ1-5, with D unresolved. CDR3 length equals 16 residues. Trimming took off 2 bases at V and 2 bases at J, with 13 bases between the two ends. The germline V gene has CDR1 SGHTA and CDR2 FQGNSA. CDR3: CASSLTVLLGNQPQHF. The CDR3 DNA reads as TGTGCCAGCAGCTTAACCGTCCTTTTGGGCAATCAGCCCCAGCATTTT. Full variable domain (remainder filled in from reference TRBV7-2 and TRBJ1-5): GAGVSQSPSNKVTEKGKDVELRCDPISGHTALYWYRQSLGQGLEFLIYFQGNSAPDKSGLPSDRFSAERTGGSVSTLTIQRTQQEDSAVYLCASSLTVLLGNQPQHFGDGTRLSIL.

V gene TRBV27 combines with J gene TRBJ2-2, with D unresolved. CDR3 length equals 10 residues. Germline CDR1 reads MNHEY; CDR2 reads SMNVEV (reference sequence). The V end lost 10 bases, the J end lost 4 bases, and 4 bases lay between the germline ends. The CDR3 DNA follows: TGTGCCAAATCCACCGGGGAGCTGTTTTTT. Translated: CAKSTGELFF.

Regarding this clone: This sample also contains other DNA sequences that code for the same CDR3. The chain's CDR3 is CASSQTGAYEQYF. CDR3 DNA: TGTGCCAGCAGCCAAACAGGTGCCTACGAGCAGTACTTC. The J gene is TRBJ2-7, the V gene TRBV14; TRBD1 is a possible D gene (5 bases). Per germline, CDR1 SGHDN and CDR2 FVKESK. This CDR3 contains 13 residues. The V end was cut by 2 bases, the J end by 2 bases, with 7 bases between.

The chain employs TRBV27 and TRBJ2-7; possibly TRBD1 or TRBD2 for D (5 bases each). Looked up from germline, CDR1 is MNHEY and CDR2 is SMNVEV (reference sequence). Between the trimmed V and J ends, which lost 2 bases and 3 bases, there was a span of 14 bases. The CDR3 is 15 amino acids. The CDR3 spells CASSLGSGRHYEQYF. The CDR3 region has the DNA TGTGCCAGCAGTTTAGGTTCAGGGAGACACTACGAGCAGTACTTC.

The chain employs TRBV27 and TRBJ2-1, with TRBD2 matching over 14 bases. Germline-derived CDR1 and CDR2 are MNHEY and SMNVEV (reference sequence). Trimming cost V 5 bases and J 3 bases; bases outside gene matches: 6. The length of the CDR3 is 17 residues. CDR3 in amino acids: CASSQTSGRAGYNEQFF. The DNA of the CDR3 is TGTGCCAGCAGTCAGACTAGCGGGAGGGCCGGCTACAATGAGCAGTTCTTC.

The rearrangement uses TRBV7-6 and TRBJ2-3; D ambiguous. Trimming removed 5 bases at V and 1 base at J, with 10 bases between. Germline loops: CDR1 SGHVS, CDR2 FNYEAQ. CDR3 length: 14 amino acids. The CDR3 DNA is TGTGCCAGCAGCCTCGGTTATGGCACAGATACGCAGTATTTT. Translating gives CASSLGYGTDTQYF.

The chain recombines TRBV5-1 with TRBJ2-5; a weak D match, TRBD2 (6 bases). The CDR3 has 14 residues. Germline values: CDR1 SGHRS, CDR2 YFSETQ. Between the trimmed V and J ends, which lost 3 bases and 0 bases, there was a span of 9 bases. The CDR3 DNA reads TGCGCCAGCAGCTGGGGACTGGACCAAGAGACCCAGTACTTC. Translating it yields CASSWGLDQETQYF.

V is TRBV4-1 and J is TRBJ2-1; 7 nucleotides line up with TRBD1. V lost 4 bases and J lost 3; bases outside the gene matches: 3. The CDR3 contains 14 residues. Germline V CDR1 and CDR2: MGHRA, YSYEKL. The CDR3 here is CASSRDRFYNEQFF. The CDR3 DNA reads as TGCGCCAGCAGCCGGGACAGATTCTACAATGAGCAGTTCTTC.

This clone was observed once. The chain employs TRBV4-3 and TRBJ2-1, with a possible D match to TRBD2 (5 bases). Germline assignment: CDR1 LGHNA and CDR2 YSLEER. The CDR3 length is 15 residues. V was trimmed by 2 bases and J by 2 bases, leaving 10 bases between them. This CDR3 reads CASSQRGFPYNEQFF. CDR3 bases: TGCGCCAGCAGCCAACGGGGTTTCCCCTACAATGAGCAGTTCTTC.

V gene TRBV4-3 combines with J gene TRBJ2-3; D gene ambiguous. This CDR3 contains 17 residues. Deletions cut 0 bases from V and 1 base from J, with 14 bases between. The germline CDR1 and CDR2 sequences are LGHNA and YSLEER. The CDR3 loop reads CASSQDLVRRGTDTQYF. The CDR3 DNA is TGCGCCAGCAGCCAAGATTTGGTGAGAAGAGGCACAGATACGCAGTATTTT.